These T cell receptor beta chains were read from a single sample in a study of identical twins. TCRdb recomputed calls from the 5' RACE reads with MiXCR, one row per CDR3 protein. The table has hundreds of thousands of distinct CDR3 sequences, around an eighth seen once. The source material was memory (CD45RO+) T cells sorted from blood. These receptors were collected from a woman younger than 30 in good health. CDR3s include the opening cysteine and the closing phenylalanine or tryptophan. D genes are given only for firm matches. A clone size is listed for some rows: how often the clone was seen (once, few, many), or a class if it is expanded.

j_gene: TRBJ2-7; v_gene: TRBV18; d_gene: NA; abundance: NA; len: 15; CDR3nt: TGTGCCAGCTCACCGGCCCGGGCGGGAAGCCACGAGCAGTACTTC; CDR3aa: CASSPARAGSHEQYF
j_gene: TRBJ2-7; v_gene: TRBV5-1; d_gene: NA; abundance: many; len: 14; CDR3nt: TGCGCCAGCAGCTACCGGGACGTCAAATACGAGCAGTACTTC; CDR3aa: CASSYRDVKYEQYF
j_gene: TRBJ1-2; v_gene: TRBV6-1; d_gene: TRBD1; abundance: few; len: 13; CDR3nt: TGTGCCACCTTGGACAGGACTAACTATGGCTACACCTTC; CDR3aa: CATLDRTNYGYTF
j_gene: TRBJ1-5; v_gene: TRBV28; d_gene: NA; abundance: few; len: 16; CDR3nt: TGTGCCAGCAGTTCTCCGCCACAGGGACGCAATCAGCCCCAGCATTTT; CDR3aa: CASSSPPQGRNQPQHF
j_gene: TRBJ2-1; v_gene: TRBV5-5; d_gene: NA; abundance: few; len: 12; CDR3nt: TGTGCCAGCAGCTCCGAAATGGGTGGGCAGTTCTTC; CDR3aa: CASSSEMGGQFF
j_gene: TRBJ2-4; v_gene: TRBV12-3/TRBV12-4; d_gene: NA; abundance: many; len: 12; CDR3nt: TGTGCCAGCAGTTTTACCAGGGACATTCAGTACTTC; CDR3aa: CASSFTRDIQYF
j_gene: TRBJ2-7; v_gene: TRBV3-1; d_gene: NA; abundance: few; len: 16; CDR3nt: TGTGCCAGCAGCCATAACGCCGTGCGGGCCACACACGAGCAGTACTTC; CDR3aa: CASSHNAVRATHEQYF
j_gene: TRBJ2-7; v_gene: TRBV12-5; d_gene: NA; abundance: NA; len: 13; CDR3nt: TGTGCTAGTGGTTTTCGGTTCTCCTACGAGCAGTACTTC; CDR3aa: CASGFRFSYEQYF
j_gene: TRBJ2-1; v_gene: TRBV20-1; d_gene: TRBD2; abundance: few; len: 14; CDR3nt: TGCAGTGCTAGAGAGGGTTTCGGGAGGAATGAGCAGTTCTTC; CDR3aa: CSAREGFGRNEQFF
j_gene: TRBJ2-1; v_gene: TRBV20-1; d_gene: NA; abundance: many; len: 12; CDR3nt: TGCAGTGCTAGACTGCTAGAAGATGAGCAGTTCTTC; CDR3aa: CSARLLEDEQFF
j_gene: TRBJ2-2; v_gene: TRBV5-1; d_gene: NA; abundance: NA; len: 12; CDR3nt: TGCGCCAGCAGCTGGGGCACCGGGGAGCTGTTTTTT; CDR3aa: CASSWGTGELFF
j_gene: TRBJ2-1; v_gene: TRBV20-1; d_gene: TRBD2; abundance: NA; len: 16; CDR3nt: TGCAGTGCTCCCGGACTAGCGGCCAGCTCCTACAATGAGCAGTTCTTC; CDR3aa: CSAPGLAASSYNEQFF
j_gene: TRBJ2-7; v_gene: TRBV20-1; d_gene: NA; abundance: NA; len: 15; CDR3nt: TGCAGTGCAAGACACCCGGGGGCAAGGTCCTACGAGCAGTACTTC; CDR3aa: CSARHPGARSYEQYF
j_gene: TRBJ2-5; v_gene: TRBV12-3/TRBV12-4; d_gene: NA; abundance: few; len: 13; CDR3nt: TGTGCCAGCAGTTTTCGGGTCTTGCAGACCCAGTACTTC; CDR3aa: CASSFRVLQTQYF
j_gene: TRBJ1-2; v_gene: TRBV27; d_gene: TRBD1; abundance: NA; len: 15; CDR3nt: TGTGCCAGCAGTGATTGGGGACAGTTAAACTATGGCTACACCTTC; CDR3aa: CASSDWGQLNYGYTF
j_gene: TRBJ2-5; v_gene: TRBV5-6; d_gene: NA; abundance: medium-sized; len: 13; CDR3nt: TGTGCCAGCAGCTTGGTGCAGGGAGAGACCCAGTACTTC; CDR3aa: CASSLVQGETQYF
j_gene: TRBJ2-3; v_gene: TRBV20-1; d_gene: TRBD2; abundance: few; len: 14; CDR3nt: TGCAGTGCTAAAGCGGGGGGGCAAGGCGATACGCAGTATTTT; CDR3aa: CSAKAGGQGDTQYF
j_gene: TRBJ1-6; v_gene: TRBV6-1; d_gene: TRBD1; abundance: NA; len: 17; CDR3nt: TGTGCCAGCAGTCTCGGGACAGCGAGCTCCTATAATTCACCCCTCCACTTT; CDR3aa: CASSLGTASSYNSPLHF
j_gene: TRBJ1-5; v_gene: TRBV12-3/TRBV12-4; d_gene: NA; abundance: many; len: 14; CDR3nt: TGTGCCAGCCGAGGGGGAACTTCCAATCAGCCCCAGCATTTT; CDR3aa: CASRGGTSNQPQHF
j_gene: TRBJ2-7; v_gene: TRBV4-2; d_gene: NA; abundance: NA; len: 15; CDR3nt: TGTGCCAGCAGCCCAACAACAGGGTCAGTATACGAGCAGTACTTC; CDR3aa: CASSPTTGSVYEQYF
j_gene: TRBJ1-3; v_gene: TRBV20-1; d_gene: NA; abundance: many; len: 12; CDR3nt: TGCAGTGCACGGGGGACTGGAAACACCATATATTTT; CDR3aa: CSARGTGNTIYF
j_gene: TRBJ1-2; v_gene: TRBV29-1; d_gene: NA; abundance: few; len: 15; CDR3nt: TGCAGCGTTATACCTACTTACGCAACTAACTATGGCTACACCTTC; CDR3aa: CSVIPTYATNYGYTF
j_gene: TRBJ2-5; v_gene: TRBV6-5; d_gene: TRBD2; abundance: few; len: 18; CDR3nt: TGTGCCAGCAGTTACTCGCCCCTACTAGCGGGAGGGGTAGAGACCCAGTACTTC; CDR3aa: CASSYSPLLAGGVETQYF
j_gene: TRBJ1-6; v_gene: TRBV7-9; d_gene: NA; abundance: few; len: 15; CDR3nt: TGTGCCAGCAGGCCCGACAGCAGCCAGAATTCACCCCTCCACTTT; CDR3aa: CASRPDSSQNSPLHF
j_gene: TRBJ2-7; v_gene: TRBV18; d_gene: TRBD2; abundance: few; len: 14; CDR3nt: TGTGCCAGCTCACCGGGACTAGTGGACTACGAGCAGTACTTC; CDR3aa: CASSPGLVDYEQYF
j_gene: TRBJ1-1; v_gene: TRBV5-6; d_gene: TRBD1; abundance: many; len: 13; CDR3nt: TGTGCCAGCAGCTTACAGGGGTACACTGAAGCTTTCTTT; CDR3aa: CASSLQGYTEAFF
j_gene: TRBJ2-1; v_gene: TRBV6-2/TRBV6-3; d_gene: NA; abundance: few; len: 14; CDR3nt: TGTGCCAGCAGTTACCTGATGGGGGCCAATGAGCAGTTCTTC; CDR3aa: CASSYLMGANEQFF
j_gene: TRBJ2-1; v_gene: TRBV3-1; d_gene: TRBD2; abundance: NA; len: 15; CDR3nt: TGTGCCAGCAGCCCCCGAAGGACTAGTGAGAATGAGCAGTTCTTC; CDR3aa: CASSPRRTSENEQFF
j_gene: TRBJ1-2; v_gene: TRBV6-1; d_gene: NA; abundance: many; len: 14; CDR3nt: TGTGCCAGCAGAATGGCAGGCGGTTACTATGGCTACACCTTC; CDR3aa: CASRMAGGYYGYTF
j_gene: TRBJ2-6; v_gene: TRBV12-3/TRBV12-4; d_gene: NA; abundance: NA; len: 14; CDR3nt: TGTGCCAGCAGTTTTGGGCGGGCGGCCAACGTCCTGACTTTC; CDR3aa: CASSFGRAANVLTF
j_gene: TRBJ2-5; v_gene: TRBV5-1; d_gene: TRBD1; abundance: few; len: 14; CDR3nt: TGCGCCAGCAGCTGGGGGACAGGGGGCGAGACCCAGTACTTC; CDR3aa: CASSWGTGGETQYF
j_gene: TRBJ2-2; v_gene: TRBV5-1; d_gene: TRBD1; abundance: many; len: 15; CDR3nt: TGCGCCAGCAGCTCCGGGACAGGGAACACCGGGGAGCTGTTTTTT; CDR3aa: CASSSGTGNTGELFF
j_gene: TRBJ2-3; v_gene: TRBV2; d_gene: NA; abundance: few; len: 14; CDR3nt: TGTGCCAGCAGTTGGCAGAGGGGCACAGATACGCAGTATTTT; CDR3aa: CASSWQRGTDTQYF
j_gene: TRBJ2-2; v_gene: TRBV11-1; d_gene: NA; abundance: NA; len: 13; CDR3nt: TGTGCCAACAGCTTGGTGAACACCGGGGAGCTGTTTTTT; CDR3aa: CANSLVNTGELFF
j_gene: TRBJ1-2; v_gene: TRBV12-3/TRBV12-4; d_gene: TRBD1; abundance: NA; len: 13; CDR3nt: TGTGCCAGCAGTCTAGTGGACAGGGAACGCTACACCTTC; CDR3aa: CASSLVDRERYTF
j_gene: TRBJ2-1; v_gene: TRBV4-2; d_gene: NA; abundance: NA; len: 16; CDR3nt: TGTGCCAGCAGCCAGAATCGGGGGGCCTCGTACAATGAGCAGTTCTTC; CDR3aa: CASSQNRGASYNEQFF
j_gene: TRBJ2-5; v_gene: TRBV7-2; d_gene: TRBD2; abundance: NA; len: 17; CDR3nt: TGTGCCAGCAGCTTCGGACTAGCGGGTACACGCCAAGAGACCCAGTACTTC; CDR3aa: CASSFGLAGTRQETQYF
j_gene: TRBJ2-7; v_gene: TRBV5-1; d_gene: TRBD1; abundance: NA; len: 14; CDR3nt: TGCGCCAGCAAAGTGTGGACAGGGCCCTACGAGCAGTACTTC; CDR3aa: CASKVWTGPYEQYF
j_gene: TRBJ2-1; v_gene: TRBV20-1; d_gene: NA; abundance: NA; len: 11; CDR3nt: TGCAGTGCTAGAGCGGATGATGAGCAGTTCTTC; CDR3aa: CSARADDEQFF
j_gene: TRBJ2-3; v_gene: TRBV20-1; d_gene: NA; abundance: few; len: 13; CDR3nt: TGCAGTGCCGGGGGAGCTTTAACAGATACGCAGTATTTT; CDR3aa: CSAGGALTDTQYF
j_gene: TRBJ1-5; v_gene: TRBV5-1; d_gene: NA; abundance: many; len: 13; CDR3nt: TGCGCCAGCAGCTTGAACGAAGGTCAGCCCCAGCATTTT; CDR3aa: CASSLNEGQPQHF
j_gene: TRBJ1-1; v_gene: TRBV7-2; d_gene: NA; abundance: many; len: 14; CDR3nt: TGTGCCAGCAGCTTAACAGAACGGGACACTGAAGCTTTCTTT; CDR3aa: CASSLTERDTEAFF
j_gene: TRBJ2-1; v_gene: TRBV19; d_gene: NA; abundance: NA; len: 13; CDR3nt: TGTGCCAGTAGTATAGTGGACGACAATGAGCAGTTCTTC; CDR3aa: CASSIVDDNEQFF
j_gene: TRBJ2-7; v_gene: TRBV3-1; d_gene: NA; abundance: few; len: 12; CDR3nt: TGTGCCAGCAGCCAAGATCGGGGGAGGCAGTACTTC; CDR3aa: CASSQDRGRQYF
j_gene: TRBJ1-1; v_gene: TRBV6-2/TRBV6-3; d_gene: NA; abundance: few; len: 11; CDR3nt: TGTGCCAGCAGCCCCGGGACAGAAGCTTTCTTT; CDR3aa: CASSPGTEAFF
j_gene: TRBJ1-1; v_gene: TRBV4-3; d_gene: NA; abundance: NA; len: 15; CDR3nt: TGCGCCAGCAGCCAAGATCCTTCGCGGGTTTCTGAAGCTTTCTTT; CDR3aa: CASSQDPSRVSEAFF
j_gene: TRBJ1-2; v_gene: TRBV5-1; d_gene: NA; abundance: few; len: 13; CDR3nt: TGCGCCAGCACCATTAATACGGCCTATGGCTACACCTTC; CDR3aa: CASTINTAYGYTF
j_gene: TRBJ2-1; v_gene: TRBV6-1; d_gene: TRBD2; abundance: many; len: 15; CDR3nt: TGTGCCAGCAGTGAACTAGCGGGCTCCTACAATGAGCAGTTCTTC; CDR3aa: CASSELAGSYNEQFF